The rows below give T cell receptor beta chains drawn from one sample of a study of T cell changes during pregnancy in multiple sclerosis. Clones were sequenced by immunoSEQ multiplex PCR, and TCRdb holds only the in-frame ones, with some missing. Seen here are about 80,000 clones, around 90% observed once, and the top ten hold 1.4%. The sequences come from peripheral blood, collected before pregnancy. These receptors were collected from a female donor with multiple sclerosis, enrolled in a pregnancy study. CDR3s include the opening cysteine and the closing phenylalanine or tryptophan. The order of the fields is V gene, J gene, clone size, D gene, CDR3 length, CDR3 DNA, CDR3 protein. A D gene is named only where the DNA matches it firmly. Clone sizes are given selectively: once, few, many, or a class where the clone is expanded.

>TRBV11-2|TRBJ2-7|NA|TRBD2|14
TGTGCCAGCAGCTTAGTAGCGGGGGACTACGAGCAGTACTTC
CASSLVAGDYEQYF
>TRBV5-8|TRBJ1-3|NA|TRBD1|16
TGTGCCAGCAAGACAGGGGGCTCAGGCTCTGGAAACACCATATATTTT
CASKTGGSGSGNTIYF
>TRBV18|TRBJ1-1|few|NA|14
TGTGCCAGCTCACCGGGGGGGGCGATAACTGAAGCTTTCTTT
CASSPGGAITEAFF
>TRBV19|TRBJ1-5|NA|NA|16
TGTGCCAGTAGTATCCAAGGCAGGGGAGGGAATCAGCCCCAGCATTTT
CASSIQGRGGNQPQHF
>TRBV27|TRBJ1-3|NA|TRBD1|17
TGTGCCAGCAGTCCATACAGGGGTCTGAGCTCTGGAAACACCATATATTTT
CASSPYRGLSSGNTIYF
>TRBV11-2|TRBJ1-6|NA|NA|17
TGTGCCAGCAGCTCCAGCCCATTACAGGGTTCGGGTTCACCCCTCCACTTT
CASSSSPLQGSGSPLHF
>TRBV6-6|TRBJ1-2|NA|TRBD1|13
TGTGCCAGCAGTTACTTGACAGGGGATGGCTACACCTTC
CASSYLTGDGYTF
>TRBV13|TRBJ2-7|NA|TRBD1|14
TGTGCCAGCAGCTTGGGGACAGGGTACTACGAGCAGTACTTC
CASSLGTGYYEQYF
>TRBV7-9|TRBJ2-1|NA|NA|19
TGTGCCAGCAGCTTACTCCCCTCCATGAGGAGCCCCGACTACAATGAGCAGTTCTTC
CASSLLPSMRSPDYNEQFF
>TRBV5-1|TRBJ2-1|NA|TRBD2|16
TGCGCCAGCAGCTGGGAATCTAGCGGGTTGGGCGATGAGCAGTTCTTC
CASSWESSGLGDEQFF
>TRBV2|TRBJ1-1|NA|NA|15
TGTGCCAGCAGTGAAGAGCAGGGGATGAACACTGAAGCTTTCTTT
CASSEEQGMNTEAFF
>TRBV4-1|TRBJ1-1|NA|TRBD1|13
TGCGCCAGCAGCCAAGTCGGGACAGGGCGAGCTTTCTTT
CASSQVGTGRAFF
>TRBV27|TRBJ2-7|NA|NA|13
TGTGCCAGCAGTTTGAACAGGGACTACGAGCAGTACTTC
CASSLNRDYEQYF
>TRBV12-5|TRBJ1-6|few|NA|14
TGTGCTAGTGGCGGTCAGGGGAGCACTTCACCCCTCCACTTT
CASGGQGSTSPLHF
>TRBV2|TRBJ1-2|NA|TRBD1|16
TGTGCCAGCAGTGAAGCGACGACAGGGAACAACTATGGCTACACCTTC
CASSEATTGNNYGYTF
>TRBV4-1|TRBJ1-1|NA|NA|14
TGCGCCAGCAGCCATCCAGGTTTTGGGACTGAAGCTTTCTTT
CASSHPGFGTEAFF
>TRBV5-1|TRBJ2-7|NA|NA|15
TGCGCCAGCAGCGGGGGGACAGCGAGCTCCTACGAGCAGTACTTC
CASSGGTASSYEQYF
>TRBV4-1|TRBJ2-7|NA|TRBD1|14
TGCGCCAGCAGCCCTCCCCAGGGGGCCTACGAGCAGTACTTC
CASSPPQGAYEQYF
>TRBV6-6|TRBJ2-3|NA|NA|12
TGTGCCAGCAGTCCTATAGCAGATACGCAGTATTTT
CASSPIADTQYF
>TRBV2|TRBJ2-1|NA|TRBD1|14
TGTGCCAGCACCAGGGACAGGGGGCAGAATGAGCAGTTCTTC
CASTRDRGQNEQFF
>TRBV5-4|TRBJ1-2|NA|TRBD1|14
TGTGCCAGCAGCAGAACAGGGGAGGACTATGGCTACACCTTC
CASSRTGEDYGYTF
>TRBV27|TRBJ1-1|NA|NA|13
TGTGCCAGCAGTTTCTGGGGGGACACTGAAGCTTTCTTT
CASSFWGDTEAFF
>TRBV6-5|TRBJ2-3|once|TRBD1|15
TGTGCCAGCAGTTACCGGACAGGGGGCTGGGATACGCAGTATTTT
CASSYRTGGWDTQYF
>TRBV29-1|TRBJ2-1|NA|NA|13
TGCAGCGTGGGGGGTAACTCCTACAATGAGCAGTTCTTC
CSVGGNSYNEQFF
>TRBV19|TRBJ1-1|once|NA|14
TGTGCCAGTAGTATGACAGTTATGAACACTGAAGCTTTCTTT
CASSMTVMNTEAFF
>TRBV5-1|TRBJ2-3|once|NA|14
TGCGCCAGCAGCTTGCGACAATCACGGGATACGCAGTATTTT
CASSLRQSRDTQYF
>TRBV6-1|TRBJ1-2|NA|NA|15
TGTGCCAGCAGACCCCCGTGGGAGGGGGGGTATGGCTACACCTTC
CASRPPWEGGYGYTF
>TRBV27|TRBJ2-2|NA|NA|15
TGTGCCAGCAGTTTCCGAGGGCATAACACCGGGGAGCTGTTTTTT
CASSFRGHNTGELFF